This T cell receptor beta chain comes out of a study of CD8 T cells in ankylosing spondylitis. The study's findings and limits: Before this, some motif variants had been reported in reactive arthritis synovial fluid and blood. In peripheral blood, disease-linked CD8+ clones occurred at relatively low frequencies. A TCR beta motif of fewer than ten highly homologous variants seemed to mark ankylosing spondylitis blood.

This CDR3 has 16 amino acids. Germline V gene lookup returns CDR1 SGDLS and CDR2 YYNGEE. Losses at the gene ends were 0 bases for V and 6 bases for J; bases not matched to a gene: 8. This clonotype was observed a single time. Its antigen is not known. A single record per CDR3 protein comes from TCRdb applying MiXCR to the 5' RACE reads. The sample carries roughly 670,000 distinct CDR3 sequences, over 15% recorded once. The sequence derives from a male donor with ankylosing spondylitis. The rearrangement joins TRBV9 to TRBJ2-1; 8 bases align to TRBD2. Sample: blood, either unsorted or a sorted T cell fraction (not recorded which). The CDR3 bases are TGTGCCAGCAGCGTAGGAACCGGGACTAGAGGCAATGAGCAGTTCTTC. It codes for CASSVGTGTRGNEQFF.